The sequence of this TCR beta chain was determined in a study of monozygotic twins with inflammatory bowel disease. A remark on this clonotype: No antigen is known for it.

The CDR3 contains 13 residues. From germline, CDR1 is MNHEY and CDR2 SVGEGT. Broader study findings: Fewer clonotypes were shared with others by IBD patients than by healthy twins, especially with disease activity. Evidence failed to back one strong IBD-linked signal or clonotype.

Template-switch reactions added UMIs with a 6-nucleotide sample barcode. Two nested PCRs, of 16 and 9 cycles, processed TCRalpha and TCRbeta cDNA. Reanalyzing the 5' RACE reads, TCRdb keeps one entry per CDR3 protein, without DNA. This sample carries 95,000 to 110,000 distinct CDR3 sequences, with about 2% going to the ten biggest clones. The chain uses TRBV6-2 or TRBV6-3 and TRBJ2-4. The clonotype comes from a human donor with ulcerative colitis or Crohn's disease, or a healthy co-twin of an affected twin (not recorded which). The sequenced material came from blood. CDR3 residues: CASKVTEMGIQYF.